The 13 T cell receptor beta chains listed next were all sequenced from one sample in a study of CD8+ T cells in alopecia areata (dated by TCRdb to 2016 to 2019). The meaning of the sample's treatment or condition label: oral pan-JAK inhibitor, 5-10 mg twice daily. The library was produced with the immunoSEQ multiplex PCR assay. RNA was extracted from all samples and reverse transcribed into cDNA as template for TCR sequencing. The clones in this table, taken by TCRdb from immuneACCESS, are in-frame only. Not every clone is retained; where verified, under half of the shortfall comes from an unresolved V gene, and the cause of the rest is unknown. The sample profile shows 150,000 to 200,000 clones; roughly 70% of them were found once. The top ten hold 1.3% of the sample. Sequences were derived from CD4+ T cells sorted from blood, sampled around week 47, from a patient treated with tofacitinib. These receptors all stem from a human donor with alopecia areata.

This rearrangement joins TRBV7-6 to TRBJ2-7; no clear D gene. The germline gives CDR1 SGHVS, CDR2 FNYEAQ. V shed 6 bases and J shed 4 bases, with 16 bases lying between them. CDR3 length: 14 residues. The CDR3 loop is CASSVGQERYEQYF. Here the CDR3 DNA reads TGTGCCAGCAGTGTTGGGCAGGAGCGTTACGAGCAGTACTTC.

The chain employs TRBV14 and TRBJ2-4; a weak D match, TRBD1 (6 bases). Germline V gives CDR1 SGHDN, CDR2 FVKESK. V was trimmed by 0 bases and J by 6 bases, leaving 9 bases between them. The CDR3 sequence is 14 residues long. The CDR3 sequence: CASSQDRGSNIQYF. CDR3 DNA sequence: TGTGCCAGCAGCCAAGACAGGGGTTCAAACATTCAGTACTTC.

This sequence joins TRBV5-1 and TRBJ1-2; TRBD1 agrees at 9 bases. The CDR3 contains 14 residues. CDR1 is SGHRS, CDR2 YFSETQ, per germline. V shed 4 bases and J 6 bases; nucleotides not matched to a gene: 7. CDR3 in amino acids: CASSPTRDRDGYTF. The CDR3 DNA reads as TGCGCCAGCAGCCCCACCCGGGACAGGGATGGCTACACCTTC.

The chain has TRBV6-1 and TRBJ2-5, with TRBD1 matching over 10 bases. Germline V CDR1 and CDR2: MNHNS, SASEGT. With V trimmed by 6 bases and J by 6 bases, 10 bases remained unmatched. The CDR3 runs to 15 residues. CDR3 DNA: TGTGCCAGCAGGGGGACAGGGGACGGTATGAAGACCCAGTACTTC. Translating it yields CASRGTGDGMKTQYF.

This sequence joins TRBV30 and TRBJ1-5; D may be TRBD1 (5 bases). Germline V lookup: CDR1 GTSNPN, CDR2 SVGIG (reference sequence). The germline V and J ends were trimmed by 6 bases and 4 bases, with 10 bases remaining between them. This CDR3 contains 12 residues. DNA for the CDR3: TGTGCCTGCGACAGTGATAATCAGCCCCAGCATTTT. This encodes CACDSDNQPQHF. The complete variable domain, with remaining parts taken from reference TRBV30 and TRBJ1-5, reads SQTIHQWPATLVQPVGSPLSLECTVEGTSNPNLYWYRQAAGRGLQLLFYSVGIGQISSEVPQNLSASRPQDRQFILSSKKLLLSDSGFYLCACDSDNQPQHFGDGTRLSIL.

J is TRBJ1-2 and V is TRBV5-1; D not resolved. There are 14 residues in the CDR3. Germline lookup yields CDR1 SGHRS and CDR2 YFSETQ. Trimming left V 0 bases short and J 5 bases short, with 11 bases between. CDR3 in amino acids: CASSLEGTTYGYTF. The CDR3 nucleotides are TGCGCCAGCAGCTTGGAGGGCACTACTTATGGCTACACCTTC.

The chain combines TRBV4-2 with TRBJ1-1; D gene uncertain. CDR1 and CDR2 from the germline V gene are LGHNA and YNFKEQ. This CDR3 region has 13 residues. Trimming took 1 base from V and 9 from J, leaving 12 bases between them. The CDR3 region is CASSQVGGPKAFF. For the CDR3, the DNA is TGTGCCAGCAGCCAAGTGGGCGGCCCCAAAGCTTTCTTT.

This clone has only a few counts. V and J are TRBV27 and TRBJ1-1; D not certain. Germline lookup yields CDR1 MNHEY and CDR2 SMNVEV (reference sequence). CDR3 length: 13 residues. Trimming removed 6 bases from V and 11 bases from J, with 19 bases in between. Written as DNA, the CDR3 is TGTGCCAGCAGCCGCCATCAGGAAGGCCCCGCTTTCTTT. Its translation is CASSRHQEGPAFF.

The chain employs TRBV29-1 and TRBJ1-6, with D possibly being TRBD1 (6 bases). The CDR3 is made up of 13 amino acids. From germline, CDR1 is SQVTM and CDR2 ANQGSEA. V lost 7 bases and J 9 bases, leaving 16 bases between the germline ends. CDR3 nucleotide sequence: TGCAGCGCCTCGGACAGTCTTTTTTCACCCCTCCACTTT. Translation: CSASDSLFSPLHF.

The CDR3 region has the DNA TGTGCCAGCACCCCCCCCGGGGGGACAGATACGCAGTATTTT. It is translated as CASTPPGGTDTQYF. The chain employs TRBV2 and TRBJ2-3; 7 bases are a match to TRBD2. V dropped 7 bases and J dropped 3; count of bases not matched to a gene: 7. This CDR3 has 14 amino acids. Germline V gives CDR1 SNHLY, CDR2 FYNNEI.

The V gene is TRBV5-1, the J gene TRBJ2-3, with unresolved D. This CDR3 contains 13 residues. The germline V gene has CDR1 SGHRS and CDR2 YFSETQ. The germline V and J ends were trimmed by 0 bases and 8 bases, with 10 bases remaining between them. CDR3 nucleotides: TGCGCCAGCAGCTTGGACCTCTCCGGTACGCAGTATTTT. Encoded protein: CASSLDLSGTQYF.

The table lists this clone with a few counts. The CDR3: CASSPPGQGGNEQFF. The CDR3 DNA sequence: TGCGCCAGCAGCCCCCCGGGACAGGGTGGAAATGAGCAGTTCTTC. V gene TRBV5-1 combines with J gene TRBJ2-1; 9 nucleotides line up with TRBD1. With 4 bases clipped from V and 7 bases from J, the junction kept 9 bases outside the gene matches. The CDR3 sequence is 15 residues long. Germline V lookup: CDR1 SGHRS, CDR2 YFSETQ.

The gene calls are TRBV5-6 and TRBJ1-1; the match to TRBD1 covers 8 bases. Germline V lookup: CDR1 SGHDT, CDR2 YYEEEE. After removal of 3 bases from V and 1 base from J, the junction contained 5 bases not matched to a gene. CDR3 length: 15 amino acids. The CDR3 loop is CASSWETGANTEAFF. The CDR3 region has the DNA TGTGCCAGCAGCTGGGAGACAGGGGCGAACACTGAAGCTTTCTTT. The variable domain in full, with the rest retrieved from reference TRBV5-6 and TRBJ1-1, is DAGVTQSPTHLIKTRGQQVTLRCSPKSGHDTVSWYQQALGQGPQFIFQYYEEEERQRGNFPDRFSGHQFPNYSSELNVNALLLGDSALYLCASSWETGANTEAFFGQGTRLTVV.